This entry lists 30 T cell receptor beta chains sequenced from one sample in a study of T cell clusters in autoimmune cytopenias. TRB was amplified by touch-down multiplex PCR, primer pools A and B combined. Each CDR3 protein gets one entry in TCRdb, which reprocessed the multiplex PCR reads and gives no DNA. Here the sample table reports 3,500 to 5,000 distinct CDR3 sequences. Each sample's input was 200 to 250 ng genomic DNA, roughly 38,000 genome equivalents. The data were also submitted as part of a second study, on T cell repertoires in aging, cancer and after chemotherapy.

Source material: peripheral blood. These receptors all stem from a human donor in good health.

The CDR3 sequence is CASSLGLAGGRDTQYF. The chain combines TRBV5-4 with TRBJ2-3; TCRdb's D gene call, TRBD2, goes unchecked for lack of DNA. CDR1 is SGHNT and CDR2 is YYREEE in the germline V gene (reference sequence). The CDR3 contains 16 residues.

The chain couples TRBV12-3 or TRBV12-4 to TRBJ2-1. This CDR3 region has 13 residues. This chain's CDR3 is CASSLNGRNEQFF.

The chain has TRBV7-9 and TRBJ2-5; lacking DNA, the TRBD2 call made by TCRdb goes unchecked. CDR1 is SEHNR, CDR2 FQNEAQ, per germline (reference sequence). This CDR3 has 15 residues. This CDR3 reads CASSPRAQGGETQYF.

This chain joins TRBV11-1 and TRBJ2-7; checking the TCRdb D call of TRBD1 is not possible without DNA. The germline CDR1 and CDR2 sequences are SGHAT and FQDESV (reference sequence). This CDR3 is 13 amino acids long. This CDR3 reads CASSYNRENEQYF.

V is TRBV6-5 and J is TRBJ1-3; the D call of TRBD1 rests on TCRdb alone, since no DNA is present to check it. This CDR3 has 15 amino acids. Germline CDR1 MNHEY, CDR2 SVGAGI. CDR3 loop: CASTSDWGAGNTIYF.

This chain connects TRBV19 to TRBJ1-3; the D call from TCRdb, TRBD1, cannot be confirmed without DNA. Germline V gene lookup returns CDR1 LNHDA and CDR2 SQIVND (reference sequence). This CDR3 contains 18 residues. The CDR3: CASNEGQEFFRSGNTIYF.

This clonotype registers medium-sized (0.01 to 0.1%) by frequency. This sequence joins TRBV11-1 and TRBJ2-7; with no DNA, the TCRdb D assignment of TRBD1 cannot be verified. CDR1 and CDR2 (germline): SGHAT, FQDESV (reference sequence). There are 15 residues in the CDR3. The CDR3 loop reads CASSGEWGRSYEQYF. The full variable domain, its missing parts supplied by reference TRBV11-1 and TRBJ2-7, is EAEVAQSPRYKITEKSQAVAFWCDPISGHATLYWYRQILGQGPELLVQFQDESVVDDSQLPKDRFSAERLKGVDSTLKIQPAELGDSAMYLCASSGEWGRSYEQYFGPGTRLTVT.

This CDR3 reads CASSLLAGVGNEQFF. The chain carries TRBV5-6 and TRBJ2-1; TCRdb outputs TRBD2, but without DNA this stays unchecked. Germline V gives CDR1 SGHDT, CDR2 YYEEEE. CDR3 length: 15 residues. Variable domain in full (rest from reference TRBV5-6 and TRBJ2-1): DAGVTQSPTHLIKTRGQQVTLRCSPKSGHDTVSWYQQALGQGPQFIFQYYEEEERQRGNFPDRFSGHQFPNYSSELNVNALLLGDSALYLCASSLLAGVGNEQFFGPGTRLTVL.

This clonotype ranks as medium-sized in terms of frequency. The gene calls are TRBV12-3 or TRBV12-4 and TRBJ2-2; TCRdb selects TRBD2, and the lack of DNA leaves this call unchecked. CDR3 size: 14 residues. CDR3 sequence: CATPRGSNTGELFF.

This clonotype is labeled medium-sized based on frequency. This chain uses TRBV19 with TRBJ2-1. This CDR3 is built from 14 residues. Looked up from germline, CDR1 is LNHDA and CDR2 is SQIVND (reference sequence). The CDR3: CASSITSLRNEQFF.

CDR3 sequence reads: CASSYSRQEPNGYTF. This chain links TRBV6-5 with TRBJ1-2; TCRdb's assignment of TRBD1 cannot be checked, as there is no DNA. The CDR3 has 15 residues. Germline V gives CDR1 MNHEY, CDR2 SVGAGI.

V usage is TRBV4-3 and J usage is TRBJ1-2; without DNA, the TCRdb call of TRBD1 cannot be checked. CDR1 LGHNA and CDR2 YSLEER come from the germline V gene. The CDR3 loop spans 14 amino acids. The CDR3 protein is CASSQEVGDRGYTF.

This clonotype counts as medium-sized by frequency. J is TRBJ1-4 and V is TRBV6-6. The CDR3 has 14 residues. Germline CDR1 MNHNY, CDR2 SVGAGI (reference sequence). Here the CDR3 reads CASNLRGGNEKLFF.

The rearrangement links TRBV15 to TRBJ1-6. Germline assignment: CDR1 LNHNV and CDR2 YYDKDF (reference sequence). This CDR3 spans 14 amino acids. The CDR3 loop reads CATSGSSYNSPLHF.

V gene TRBV12-3 or TRBV12-4 combines with J gene TRBJ2-3; TCRdb indicates TRBD1, and absent DNA this call remains unverified. The CDR3 is 15 residues long. CDR3 sequence reads: CASSLAHREPDTQYF.

J is TRBJ2-7 and V is TRBV5-4; TCRdb gives TRBD1 as the D gene, but with no DNA this cannot be confirmed. CDR3 length: 14 amino acids. Germline assignment: CDR1 SGHNT and CDR2 YYREEE (reference sequence). The CDR3 region is CASSWGTGGYEQYF.

This sequence joins TRBV12-3 or TRBV12-4 and TRBJ2-3; TCRdb gives TRBD1 as the D gene, but with no DNA this cannot be confirmed. CDR3 size: 12 residues. CDR3 amino acids: CASSLGGHTQYF.

The gene calls are TRBV19 and TRBJ2-6; TCRdb calls TRBD1, which cannot be checked without DNA. The CDR3 is made up of 15 amino acids. Germline CDR1 and CDR2: LNHDA and SQIVND (reference sequence). The CDR3: CASSSDRAGANVLTF.

This clonotype is classed as medium-sized (0.01 to 0.1%) by frequency. The rearrangement joins TRBV4-3 to TRBJ1-1; TCRdb's assignment of TRBD1 cannot be checked, as there is no DNA. Germline assignment: CDR1 LGHNA and CDR2 YSLEER. The CDR3 is made up of 13 amino acids. This CDR3 is CASSQAGTGLAFF.

The rearrangement uses TRBV27 and TRBJ1-5; TCRdb's D call of TRBD1 is untestable without DNA. Germline lookup yields CDR1 MNHEY and CDR2 SMNVEV (reference sequence). This CDR3 contains 15 residues. The CDR3 spells CASSPKTDRHQPQHF.

This rearrangement joins TRBV6-2 or TRBV6-3 to TRBJ1-4; the D call of TRBD1 rests on TCRdb alone, since no DNA is present to check it. The CDR3 has 14 residues. The V gene's germline CDR1 is MNHEY and CDR2 SVGEGT. The CDR3: CASSRTGENEKLFF.

CDR3 in amino acids: CASSPPQATLGEAFF. This chain uses TRBV6-5 with TRBJ1-1; absent DNA, TCRdb's TRBD1 call cannot be checked. The CDR3 loop spans 15 amino acids. CDR1 MNHEY and CDR2 SVGAGI come from the germline V gene.

The chain has TRBV19 and TRBJ2-2; the D gene TCRdb calls, TRBD1, cannot be checked with no DNA. CDR1 LNHDA and CDR2 SQIVND come from the germline V gene (reference sequence). The CDR3 covers 15 residues. Here the CDR3 reads CASTADRANTGELFF.

The chain has TRBV27 and TRBJ1-5. The CDR3 totals 12 residues. Looked up from germline, CDR1 is MNHEY and CDR2 is SMNVEV (reference sequence). The CDR3 protein is CASSHPRQPQHF.

This clonotype registers medium-sized by frequency. The J gene is TRBJ2-3, the V gene TRBV19; checking the TCRdb D call of TRBD2 is not possible without DNA. This CDR3 has 12 amino acids. Germline V CDR1 and CDR2: LNHDA, SQIVND (reference sequence). CDR3: CASSRLGGTQYF. The full variable domain, rest sourced from reference TRBV19 and TRBJ2-3, is DGGITQSPKYLFRKEGQNVTLSCEQNLNHDAMYWYRQDPGQGLRLIYYSQIVNDFQKGDIAEGYSVSREKKESFPLTVTSAQKNPTAFYLCASSRLGGTQYFGPGTRLTVL.

V gene TRBV6-2 or TRBV6-3 combines with J gene TRBJ1-1; absent DNA, TCRdb's TRBD1 call cannot be checked. CDR3 length: 14 amino acids. Germline V CDR1 and CDR2: MNHEY, SVGEGT. CDR3 loop: CASIPGQTNTEAFF.

This clonotype registers medium-sized (0.01 to 0.1%) by frequency. This sequence joins TRBV29-1 and TRBJ1-2; TCRdb designates TRBD1, a call that cannot be tested without DNA. CDR3 length: 13 amino acids. Germline V gene data show CDR1 as SQVTM and CDR2 as ANQGSEA. The CDR3 is CSVSLSGKSSYTF.

Its frequency marks this clonotype as medium-sized. The chain's CDR3 is CASSPRDLYNEQFF. The chain recombines TRBV6-5 with TRBJ2-1; the TRBD2 assignment by TCRdb is unverifiable without DNA. This CDR3 region has 14 residues. CDR1 is MNHEY and CDR2 is SVGAGI in the germline V gene.

The V gene is TRBV20-1, the J gene TRBJ1-2; TCRdb names TRBD1, which stays unverified in the absence of DNA. The CDR3 loop spans 13 amino acids. Per germline, CDR1 DFQATT and CDR2 SNEGSKA (reference sequence). This chain's CDR3 is CSARDPGTYGYTF.

This chain uses TRBV6-4 with TRBJ2-2; without DNA, the TCRdb call of TRBD2 cannot be checked. The CDR3 has 16 amino acids. CDR1 is MRHNA and CDR2 is SNTAGT in the germline V gene. The CDR3 protein is CASSETSGSRTGELFF.